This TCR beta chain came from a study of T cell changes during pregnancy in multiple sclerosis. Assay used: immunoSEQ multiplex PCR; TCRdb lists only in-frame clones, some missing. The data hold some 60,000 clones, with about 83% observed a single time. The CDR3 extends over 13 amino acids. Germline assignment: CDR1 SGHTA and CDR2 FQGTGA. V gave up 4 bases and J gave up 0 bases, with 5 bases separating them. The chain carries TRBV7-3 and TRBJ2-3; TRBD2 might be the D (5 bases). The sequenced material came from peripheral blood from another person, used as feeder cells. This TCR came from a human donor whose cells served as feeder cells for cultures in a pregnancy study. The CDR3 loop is CASSSGSTDTQYF. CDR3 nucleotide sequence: TGTGCCAGCAGCTCGGGGAGCACAGATACGCAGTATTTT.